Sequencing of this T cell receptor beta chain was carried out in a study of control samples from healthy donors and cancer patients. There are 13 residues in the CDR3. The germline V and J ends were trimmed by 7 bases and 6 bases, with 13 bases remaining between them. The germline V gene encodes CDR1 MNHEY and CDR2 SVGAGI. Some clones are missing from TCRdb's copy, which holds only in-frame ones; the method was immunoSEQ multiplex PCR. This sample carries 100,000 to 150,000 clones, roughly 90% of them seen once, and the ten largest clones take around 2%. This sequence originates from a man between 18 and 35 years old in good health. Material for sequencing was blood. The chain joins TRBV6-5 to TRBJ1-5; D might be TRBD1 (6 bases). The CDR3 DNA sequence: TGTGCCAGCATCTTTGGGGGCGGTCAGCCCCAGCATTTT. Protein product: CASIFGGGQPQHF.